One and the same sample provided the 12 T cell receptor beta chains below, sequenced in a study of technical replicates of blood from a few donors. Profiled with immunoSEQ multiplex PCR; TCRdb holds only in-frame clones, not every one. The data contain just under 100,000 clones, 95% of them singletons. Sequencing was done on a sample of T cells isolated from PBMCs. These receptors came from a human donor in good health.

This chain joins TRBV7-8 and TRBJ1-2; 7 bases agree with TRBD1. Germline CDR1 and CDR2: SGHVS and FQNEAQ. CDR3 length equals 15 residues. Unmatched junction bases numbered 13, after V lost 5 bases and J lost 7 bases. CDR3 residues: CASSTRTGEVGGYTF. CDR3 DNA sequence: TGTGCCAGCAGCACCAGGACAGGCGAGGTCGGTGGCTACACCTTC.

V and J are TRBV5-4 and TRBJ1-4; D unresolved. The V end was cut by 4 bases, the J end by 2 bases, with 9 bases between. The CDR3 length is 14 residues. Germline CDR1 is SGHNT and CDR2 is YYREEE (reference sequence). The CDR3 is CASSPEGTNEKLFF. The CDR3 nucleotides are TGTGCCAGCAGCCCGGAGGGCACTAATGAAAAACTGTTTTTT.

The CDR3 DNA reads as TGTGCCAGCAGCCGAAATATAATGAGGGCCACTGAAGCTTTCTTT. This encodes CASSRNIMRATEAFF. The J gene is TRBJ1-1, the V gene TRBV5-4; D is unresolved. CDR3 length: 15 amino acids. The germline V gene has CDR1 SGHNT and CDR2 YYREEE (reference sequence). The V and J ends lost 4 bases and 4 bases respectively, with 17 bases between them.

This chain uses TRBV7-9 with TRBJ1-4; D uncertain. The CDR3 spans 12 residues. V lost 6 bases, J lost 7 bases, and 9 bases lay in between. Per germline, CDR1 SEHNR and CDR2 FQNEAQ (reference sequence). The CDR3 protein is CASSWATEKLFF. CDR3 DNA: TGTGCCAGCAGTTGGGCCACTGAAAAACTGTTTTTT. The full variable domain, its missing parts supplied by reference TRBV7-9 and TRBJ1-4, is DTGVSQNPRHKITKRGQNVTFRCDPISEHNRLYWYRQTLGQGPEFLTYFQNEAQLEKSRLLSDRFSAERPKGSFSTLEIQRTEQGDSAMYLCASSWATEKLFFGSGTQLSVL.

In this sample, this clone turned up once. The V gene is TRBV4-1, the J gene TRBJ1-5, with 10 bases lining up with TRBD1. Germline V gene lookup returns CDR1 MGHRA and CDR2 YSYEKL. With 0 bases clipped from V and 0 bases from J, the junction kept 11 bases outside the gene matches. This CDR3 comprises 20 residues. The DNA of the CDR3 is TGCGCCAGCAGCCAAGAGTACGGGACAGGGGAACCGTATAGCAATCAGCCCCAGCATTTT. Protein: CASSQEYGTGEPYSNQPQHF.

The chain combines TRBV5-8 with TRBJ1-6, with 10 bases matching TRBD1. Germline V gene lookup returns CDR1 SGHTS and CDR2 YDEGEE. The V segment lost 2 bases and the J segment 0 bases; nucleotides outside the gene matches: 5. This CDR3 region has 18 residues. The CDR3: CASSLLTGGRSYNSPLHF. The CDR3 coding sequence is TGTGCCAGCAGCTTATTGACAGGGGGCCGCTCCTATAATTCACCCCTCCACTTT.

This clone was detected only once. The genes are TRBV5-5 and TRBJ2-3, with D perhaps TRBD2 (7 bases). This CDR3 contains 17 residues. Germline CDR1 and CDR2: SGHKS and YYEKEE (reference sequence). The V gene lost 0 bases and the J gene lost 2 bases, with 16 bases spanning the gap. The CDR3 sequence is CASSLVGRGRPTDTQYF. In nucleotides, the CDR3 is TGTGCCAGCAGCTTGGTGGGGCGGGGGCGCCCCACAGATACGCAGTATTTT. The full variable domain, in which reference TRBV5-5 and TRBJ2-3 provide the parts outside the CDR3, is DAGVTQSPTHLIKTRGQQVTLRCSPISGHKSVSWYQQVLGQGPQFIFQYYEKEERGRGNFPDRFSARQFPNYSSELNVNALLLGDSALYLCASSLVGRGRPTDTQYFGPGTRLTVL.

This clone appeared a single time. J is TRBJ2-7 and V is TRBV28; 7 bases align to TRBD2. Trimming cost V 4 bases and J 4 bases; bases outside gene matches: 16. CDR3 length: 17 amino acids. CDR1 is MDHEN, CDR2 SYDVKM, per germline. The CDR3 DNA sequence: TGTGCCAGCAGTTGGGAGTGGCGGGAGTTCATATCGTACGAGCAGTACTTC. Its translation is CASSWEWREFISYEQYF.

J is TRBJ2-7 and V is TRBV29-1; 7 bases line up with TRBD2. The CDR3 covers 13 residues. The V and J ends lost 6 bases and 1 base, in that order; junction bases with no gene match: 6. Germline values: CDR1 SQVTM, CDR2 ANQGSEA. The CDR3 nucleotides read TGCAGCGTCGCGGGACTATTGTCCTACGAGCAGTACTTC. It yields the protein CSVAGLLSYEQYF.

V and J are TRBV19 and TRBJ2-5; tentative D call: TRBD2 (6 bases). Trimming took 6 bases from V and 3 from J, leaving 11 bases between them. Germline lookup yields CDR1 LNHDA and CDR2 SQIVND (reference sequence). The CDR3 has 13 residues. This chain's CDR3 is CASRVREEETQYF. The CDR3, as DNA: TGTGCCAGTAGAGTGCGGGAAGAAGAGACCCAGTACTTC.

V usage is TRBV18 and J usage is TRBJ1-1; 8 positions match TRBD1. Germline V lookup: CDR1 KGHSH, CDR2 LQKENI. V lost 6 bases and J lost 3; bases outside the gene matches: 9. CDR3 length: 15 amino acids. The CDR3 DNA follows: TGTGCCAGCTCCCATAAGGACAGGGCGCACACTGAAGCTTTCTTT. It encodes CASSHKDRAHTEAFF.

V usage is TRBV5-1 and J usage is TRBJ1-1, with D perhaps matching TRBD1 (5 bases). Germline values: CDR1 SGHRS, CDR2 YFSETQ. This CDR3 spans 14 amino acids. V gave up 0 bases and J gave up 5 bases, with 11 bases separating them. CDR3 nucleotide sequence: TGCGCCAGCAGCTTGGGACAGCTCGGAACTGAAGCTTTCTTT. It is translated as CASSLGQLGTEAFF.